These 32 T cell receptor beta chains share one sample of origin, sequenced in a study of cytomegalovirus exposure and HLA in healthy donors (dated by TCRdb to the late 2010s). Receptors were amplified or captured by the immunoSEQ multiplex PCR assay. For the multiplex PCR, a mixture combining 60 forward primers for TCR Vbeta segments and 13 reverse primers for TCR Jbeta segments was used. This immuneACCESS table, as held by TCRdb, lists in-frame sequences with V and J called but not all clones. Of the missing ones, under half trace to an unresolved V gene in checked studies; the others have no known cause. Present in this sample are 95,000 to 150,000 clones, roughly three quarters of which were seen just once. Clones ranked in the top ten supply 0.9% to 1.2% of the sample. The sample taken for sequencing was PBMCs. All receptors come from a woman aged 25 to 39 in good health and CMV-seronegative.

The J gene is TRBJ2-7, the V gene TRBV30; D is ambiguous. CDR1 is GTSNPN, CDR2 SVGIG, per germline (reference sequence). This CDR3 is built from 13 residues. Trimming removed 1 base at V and 4 bases at J, with 11 bases between. The CDR3 coding sequence is TGTGCCTGGAGTGAGCTCTACCGATACGAGCAGTACTTC. Amino acid sequence: CAWSELYRYEQYF.

The chain joins TRBV6-6 to TRBJ1-4; the D gene is possibly TRBD1 (6 bases). Germline CDR1 MNHNY, CDR2 SVGAGI (reference sequence). This CDR3 contains 16 residues. V was cut by 6 bases and J by 4 bases, with 18 bases left in between. CDR3 in amino acids: CASRVSRDTINEKLFF. CDR3 coding DNA: TGTGCCAGCAGAGTTAGCCGGGACACAATTAATGAAAAACTGTTTTTT.

The chain joins TRBV7-2 to TRBJ2-3, with 12 bases fitting TRBD2. The CDR3 spans 16 residues. V shed 4 bases and J 6 bases; nucleotides not matched to a gene: 8. Germline CDR1 is SGHTA and CDR2 is FQGNSA. The CDR3 nucleotides read TGTGCCAGCAGCTCGCTAGCGGGGGGGCTTCGGGATACGCAGTATTTT. Amino acid sequence: CASSSLAGGLRDTQYF. The full variable domain, rest sourced from reference TRBV7-2 and TRBJ2-3, is GAGVSQSPSNKVTEKGKDVELRCDPISGHTALYWYRQSLGQGLEFLIYFQGNSAPDKSGLPSDRFSAERTGGSVSTLTIQRTQQEDSAVYLCASSSLAGGLRDTQYFGPGTRLTVL.

This clone was seen only a few times. The chain links TRBV7-9 to TRBJ1-3, with D possibly matching TRBD1 (5 bases). V lost 2 bases to trimming and J lost 2 bases, with 13 bases between them. Germline lookup yields CDR1 SEHNR and CDR2 FQNEAQ (reference sequence). This CDR3 is 16 amino acids long. The CDR3 is CASSLYRGSAGNTIYF. The CDR3 nucleotides read TGTGCCAGCAGCTTATATCGGGGGTCGGCTGGAAACACCATATATTTT.

In DNA form, the CDR3 reads TGTGCCAGCAGCCCCGGGACTAGCGGGTTTAATGAGCAGTTCTTC. Protein sequence: CASSPGTSGFNEQFF. The V and J genes are TRBV5-8 and TRBJ2-1; TRBD2 matches 12 bases. V shed 4 bases and J 7 bases; nucleotides not matched to a gene: 6. The CDR3 totals 15 residues. The germline V gene encodes CDR1 SGHTS and CDR2 YDEGEE. Drawing the rest from reference TRBV5-8 and TRBJ2-1, the complete variable domain is EAGVTQSPTHLIKTRGQQATLRCSPISGHTSVYWYQQALGLGLQFLLWYDEGEERNRGNFPPRFSGRQFPNYSSELNVNALELEDSALYLCASSPGTSGFNEQFFGPGTRLTVL.

The rearrangement uses TRBV6-6 and TRBJ2-1; 8 bases are shared with TRBD2. Trimming took 6 bases from V and 3 from J; bases not matched to a gene: 4. This CDR3 is 14 amino acids long. The germline V gene has CDR1 MNHNY and CDR2 SVGAGI (reference sequence). CDR3 sequence: CASRASGGYNEQFF. The CDR3 region has the DNA TGTGCCAGCAGAGCCAGCGGGGGCTACAATGAGCAGTTCTTC.

This clone is a singleton in its sample. CDR3 in DNA: TGTGCCAGCAGTCAAGGACAGGGCTATGGCTACACCTTC. This codes for CASSQGQGYGYTF. This chain uses TRBV2 with TRBJ1-2; 8 positions agree with TRBD1. V was clipped by 5 bases and J by 4 bases; unmatched bases: 3. The germline CDR1 and CDR2 sequences are SNHLY and FYNNEI. This CDR3 comprises 13 residues.

The chain links TRBV6-1 to TRBJ2-7, with a possible D match to TRBD1 (7 bases). Germline CDR1 reads MNHNS; CDR2 reads SASEGT. V gave up 5 bases and J gave up 3 bases, with 17 bases separating them. The CDR3 contains 15 residues. The CDR3 spells CASSPRQGGNYEQYF. As DNA, the CDR3 is TGTGCCAGCAGTCCCAGACAGGGCGGGAACTACGAGCAGTACTTC.

V is TRBV6-5 and J is TRBJ2-1, with 7 bases aligning to TRBD1. After removal of 6 bases from V and 7 bases from J, the junction contained 3 bases not matched to a gene. CDR3 length equals 12 residues. The germline CDR1 and CDR2 sequences are MNHEY and SVGAGI. The CDR3 coding sequence is TGTGCCAGCAGCCAGACAGGGAATGAGCAGTTCTTC. This sequence encodes CASSQTGNEQFF.

This chain joins TRBV7-9 and TRBJ2-6; possibly TRBD2 for D (6 bases). The CDR3 extends over 15 amino acids. Looked up from germline, CDR1 is SEHNR and CDR2 is FQNEAQ (reference sequence). Trimming removed 5 bases at V and 1 base at J, with 9 bases between. The CDR3 protein is CASSAGGSGANVLTF. The CDR3 bases are TGTGCCAGCAGCGCCGGGGGTTCTGGGGCCAACGTCCTGACTTTC. The full variable domain, its missing parts supplied by reference TRBV7-9 and TRBJ2-6, is DTGVSQNPRHKITKRGQNVTFRCDPISEHNRLYWYRQTLGQGPEFLTYFQNEAQLEKSRLLSDRFSAERPKGSFSTLEIQRTEQGDSAMYLCASSAGGSGANVLTFGAGSRLTVL.

In its sample, this clone was seen a few times. The chain recombines TRBV30 with TRBJ1-4; 7 bases agree with TRBD1. Trimming removed 5 bases from V and 3 bases from J; junction bases left unmatched: 6. Per the germline V gene, CDR1 is GTSNPN and CDR2 is SVGIG (reference sequence). The CDR3 is 14 residues long. Here the CDR3 reads CAWAAGQANEKLFF. CDR3 DNA: TGTGCCTGGGCCGCCGGACAGGCTAATGAAAAACTGTTTTTT.

The J gene is TRBJ1-2, the V gene TRBV5-6; TRBD1 is a possible D gene (6 bases). This CDR3 has 16 residues. The germline gives CDR1 SGHDT, CDR2 YYEEEE. Trimming shortened V by 4 bases and J by 0 bases, and 16 bases separated the two germline ends. Here the CDR3 DNA reads TGTGCCAGCAGCGGACCGGGACACCGAGCTAACTATGGCTACACCTTC. The encoded protein is CASSGPGHRANYGYTF.

The CDR3 coding sequence is TGTGCCAGCAGTGTGCAGGGATCATCCAATCAGCCCCAGCATTTT. It encodes CASSVQGSSNQPQHF. The chain carries TRBV2 and TRBJ1-5, with D tentatively TRBD1 (5 bases). Germline CDR1 SNHLY, CDR2 FYNNEI. Trimming cost V 4 bases and J 3 bases, with 13 bases left between them. The CDR3 totals 15 residues.

The V and J genes are TRBV5-4 and TRBJ1-1; D gene ambiguous. The CDR3 spans 14 residues. Germline assignment: CDR1 SGHNT and CDR2 YYREEE (reference sequence). Trimming cost V 1 base and J 4 bases, with 11 bases left between them. CDR3 nucleotides: TGTGCCAGCAGCTTGAATCGGGGAATCACTGAAGCTTTCTTT. Its protein product is CASSLNRGITEAFF.

The chain links TRBV11-3 to TRBJ2-5; 8 bases are shared with TRBD1. Germline loops: CDR1 SGHNT, CDR2 YENEEA. This CDR3 region has 15 residues. V shed 4 bases and J 4 bases; nucleotides not matched to a gene: 8. CDR3 loop: CASSYTGTGPETQYF. For the CDR3, the DNA is TGTGCCAGCAGCTATACCGGGACAGGACCAGAGACCCAGTACTTC.

Concerning this clone itself: The junction and the germline gene differ at one end; a read error may be behind it. The chain uses TRBV29-1 and TRBJ1-1; 8 nucleotides line up with TRBD1. Per germline, CDR1 SQVTM and CDR2 ANQGSEA. There are 13 residues in the CDR3. The CDR3 is CSARGQANAEAFF. The CDR3 DNA reads as TGCAGCGCTAGGGGACAGGCGAACGCTGAAGCTTTCTTT.

This clone came up a few times. The chain links TRBV7-2 to TRBJ2-7; possibly TRBD2 for D (6 bases). Germline V gene lookup returns CDR1 SGHTA and CDR2 FQGNSA. Trimming shortened V by 4 bases and J by 6 bases, and 19 bases separated the two germline ends. The CDR3 covers 15 residues. The CDR3 reads CASSSLPPPAGEQYF. In DNA, the CDR3 is TGTGCCAGCAGCTCCTTACCGCCCCCAGCGGGCGAGCAGTACTTC.

The rearrangement uses TRBV18 and TRBJ1-5; perhaps TRBD1 as D (6 bases). The length of the CDR3 is 15 residues. The germline V gene encodes CDR1 KGHSH and CDR2 LQKENI. V lost 4 bases, J lost 3 bases, and 13 bases lay in between. The CDR3 nucleotides read TGTGCCAGCTCACGCTCGACAGGTTTCAATCAGCCCCAGCATTTT. It codes for CASSRSTGFNQPQHF.

The chain carries TRBV30 and TRBJ1-2; D is possibly TRBD1 (6 bases). CDR3 length: 16 residues. Trimming stripped 7 bases from V and 0 bases from J, with 21 bases between. Germline lookup yields CDR1 GTSNPN and CDR2 SVGIG (reference sequence). CDR3 bases: TGTGCCTCCTGGGGGGGACAACCTCAAGCTAACTATGGCTACACCTTC. Translated: CASWGGQPQANYGYTF. Full variable domain (remainder filled in from reference TRBV30 and TRBJ1-2): SQTIHQWPATLVQPVGSPLSLECTVEGTSNPNLYWYRQAAGRGLQLLFYSVGIGQISSEVPQNLSASRPQDRQFILSSKKLLLSDSGFYLCASWGGQPQANYGYTFGSGTRLTVV.

CDR3 residues: CASTTAVSTDTQYF. The CDR3 DNA reads as TGTGCCAGCACGACAGCCGTTAGCACAGATACGCAGTATTTT. The chain joins TRBV18 to TRBJ2-3; D perhaps matches TRBD1 (5 bases). CDR1 and CDR2 from the germline V gene are KGHSH and LQKENI. The CDR3 runs 14 residues. Trimming cost V 8 bases and J 0 bases, with 12 bases left between them.

V and J are TRBV11-2 and TRBJ2-2, with D possibly TRBD2 on 6 matching bases. CDR1 and CDR2 (germline): SGHAT, FQNNGV. The V end was cut by 5 bases, the J end by 4 bases, with 14 bases between. The CDR3 is 15 residues long. This CDR3 is CASSPWTILTGELFF. For the CDR3, the DNA is TGTGCCAGCAGCCCCTGGACTATCCTCACCGGGGAGCTGTTTTTT.

The chain links TRBV15 to TRBJ1-3; perhaps TRBD1 as D (5 bases). Trimming shortened V by 0 bases and J by 6 bases, and 12 bases separated the two germline ends. Looked up from germline, CDR1 is LNHNV and CDR2 is YYDKDF (reference sequence). The CDR3 spans 15 residues. DNA for the CDR3: TGTGCCACCAGCAGAGACCGGGACTCTAAAAACACCATATATTTT. Translating it yields CATSRDRDSKNTIYF.

The sample holds a few counts of this clone. The J gene is TRBJ2-1, the V gene TRBV2, with 9 bases lining up with TRBD1. CDR3 size: 15 residues. The J segment lost 6 bases and the V segment lost 6 bases, leaving 9 bases of the junction unmatched. Germline V lookup: CDR1 SNHLY, CDR2 FYNNEI. The CDR3 protein is CASRGGTGTLNEQFF. Written as DNA, the CDR3 is TGTGCCAGCAGGGGCGGGACAGGGACTCTCAATGAGCAGTTCTTC.

DNA of the CDR3: TGTGCCAGTAGTATAGATCTATGGGCGACGGAGGGTAGCAATCAGCCCCAGCATTTT. Translated: CASSIDLWATEGSNQPQHF. The rearrangement joins TRBV19 to TRBJ1-5; D unclear. In germline, CDR1 is LNHDA, CDR2 SQIVND (reference sequence). The CDR3 is made up of 19 amino acids. Trimming removed 0 bases from V and 0 bases from J, with 18 bases in between.

This clone has a handful of counts. The V gene is TRBV6-4, the J gene TRBJ1-5, with D uncertain. V was trimmed by 5 bases and J by 4 bases, leaving 12 bases between them. This CDR3 has 14 amino acids. The germline gives CDR1 MRHNA, CDR2 SNTAGT. DNA for the CDR3: TGTGCCAGCAGTACGACGGAGGAAAATCAGCCCCAGCATTTT. Residues: CASSTTEENQPQHF.

Remarks on this clone: No conserved phenylalanine or tryptophan ends this CDR3, so it is likely a read error. The DNA is left out, because the CDR3 cannot be placed on it with certainty; the CDR3 is given as TCRdb lists it. Here the CDR3 reads CASRDTIRG. The rearrangement links TRBV6-1 to TRBJ1-6; TRBD1 was called by the table and not checked on the DNA. Germline V gene lookup returns CDR1 MNHNS and CDR2 SASEGT. The CDR3 length is 9 residues, termini included.

CDR3 nucleotides: TGTGCCAGCAGTGATCCCGACGCTGGCCTGGGAGATGAGCAGTTCTTC. It codes for CASSDPDAGLGDEQFF. The gene calls are TRBV2 and TRBJ2-1; D is possibly TRBD2 (5 bases). Germline lookup yields CDR1 SNHLY and CDR2 FYNNEI. The CDR3 runs to 16 residues. The V and J ends lost 3 bases and 8 bases respectively, with 20 bases between them.

The chain links TRBV7-9 to TRBJ2-3, with 9 bases lining up with TRBD2. This CDR3 is 16 amino acids long. Germline lookup yields CDR1 SEHNR and CDR2 FQNEAQ (reference sequence). J lost 5 bases, V lost 5 bases, and 11 bases had no gene match. CDR3 sequence reads: CASSPRVAGVEDTQYF. Written as DNA, the CDR3 is TGTGCCAGCAGCCCCCGGGTAGCGGGGGTGGAAGATACGCAGTATTTT.

The chain has TRBV6-1 and TRBJ1-5; possibly TRBD1 for D (5 bases). From germline, CDR1 is MNHNS and CDR2 SASEGT. The CDR3 has 16 residues. Deletions cut 2 bases from V and 0 bases from J, with 11 bases between. CDR3 region: CASSEIRVYSNQPQHF. CDR3 DNA sequence: TGTGCCAGCAGTGAAATCAGGGTATATAGCAATCAGCCCCAGCATTTT.

The chain employs TRBV15 and TRBJ2-7, with 7 nucleotides matching TRBD1. Trimming took 6 bases from V and 2 from J; bases not matched to a gene: 4. CDR1 and CDR2 (germline): LNHNV, YYDKDF (reference sequence). The CDR3 runs 13 residues. CDR3: CATSRGQTYEQYF. In nucleotides, the CDR3 is TGTGCCACCAGTCGGGGACAGACCTACGAGCAGTACTTC.

The genes are TRBV5-4 and TRBJ2-3; D is possibly TRBD2 (6 bases). The CDR3 is made up of 16 amino acids. Trimming took 4 bases from V and 4 from J, leaving 19 bases between them. CDR1 is SGHNT, CDR2 YYREEE, per germline (reference sequence). CDR3 in DNA: TGTGCCAGCAGCCCCACCCTGGGGGGTGGGGCAGATACGCAGTATTTT. It encodes CASSPTLGGGADTQYF.

With regard to this clone: The conserved closing phenylalanine or tryptophan is absent in this CDR3, likely reflecting a read error. The rearrangement links TRBV12-5 to TRBJ2-2; TRBD2 is a possible D gene (6 bases). The CDR3 contains 16 residues. V lost 2 bases to trimming and J lost 5 bases, with 15 bases between them. Germline CDR1 and CDR2: LGHNT and FRNRAP. The CDR3 bases are TGTGCTAGTGGTTTGATCCTTAGCGGAAATACCGGGGAGCTGTTTCTT. As protein: CASGLILSGNTGELFL.